This T cell receptor (beta chain) is from a study of T cell changes during pregnancy in multiple sclerosis. V was cut by 3 bases and J by 2 bases, with 8 bases left in between. This CDR3 has 13 amino acids. From germline, CDR1 is MNHEY and CDR2 SMNVEV (reference sequence). Assay: immunoSEQ multiplex PCR; the TCRdb copy retains only in-frame clones and omits some. Among approximately 80,000 clones, about nine tenths were seen once, and the ten largest hold roughly 3.5%. This clone has a single count. The source of this sequence is a female donor in good health, serving as a control in a pregnancy study. Some clones in this sample may be carry-over from other donors' samples. Material: PBMCs, obtained in the first trimester of pregnancy. The chain is built from TRBV27 and TRBJ2-7; D not certain. Written as DNA, the CDR3 is TGTGCCAGCAGTTTGGGCAGAACCTACGAGCAGTACTTC. It codes for CASSLGRTYEQYF.